A single sample gave rise to the 13 T cell receptor beta chains below, sequenced in a study of T cell changes during pregnancy in multiple sclerosis. TCRdb's copy holds only in-frame clones and misses some; the assay was immunoSEQ multiplex PCR. The data show 93,000 or so clones, around nine tenths seen once. The sequencing used peripheral blood, collected after pregnancy. These TCRs come from a female donor with multiple sclerosis, enrolled in a pregnancy study.

This clone was seen just once. The chain recombines TRBV9 with TRBJ2-1, with D tentatively TRBD1 (5 bases). The CDR3 runs to 18 residues. Trimming stripped 3 bases from V and 12 bases from J, with 31 bases between. CDR1 SGDLS and CDR2 YYNGEE come from the germline V gene. CDR3 region: CASSEDPFGQPGGHRQFF. In nucleotides, the CDR3 is TGTGCCAGCAGCGAAGACCCCTTTGGTCAACCGGGTGGACATCGGCAGTTCTTC.

The gene calls are TRBV6-6 and TRBJ2-1, with TRBD2 matching over 11 bases. V trimming: 7 bases; J trimming: 5 bases; junction bases outside the gene matches: 4. The CDR3 contains 14 residues. The germline V gene encodes CDR1 MNHNY and CDR2 SVGAGI (reference sequence). CDR3 sequence (DNA): TGTGCCAGCACTATTAGCGGGGGGGACAATGAGCAGTTCTTC. Protein: CASTISGGDNEQFF.

This chain links TRBV11-2 with TRBJ2-2; D might be TRBD2 (6 bases). CDR1 and CDR2 from the germline V gene are SGHAT and FQNNGV. This CDR3 contains 15 residues. The V end was cut by 4 bases, the J end by 6 bases, with 15 bases between. As DNA, the CDR3 is TGTGCCAGCAGCTCTAGACTAGTGATGGCCGGGGAGCTGTTTTTT. It specifies CASSSRLVMAGELFF.

This clone was detected only a few times. The chain carries TRBV29-1 and TRBJ1-2, with D possibly TRBD1 on 6 matching bases. The length of the CDR3 is 13 residues. V lost 4 bases, J lost 14 bases, and 23 bases lay in between. Germline CDR1 is SQVTM and CDR2 is ANQGSEA. The CDR3 is CSVGTVGDYRGTF. CDR3 DNA sequence: TGCAGCGTTGGGACAGTGGGGGACTATCGGGGTACCTTC.

The chain is built from TRBV5-1 and TRBJ2-2, with 9 bases that match TRBD1. V gave up 4 bases and J gave up 4 bases; unmatched junction bases: 8. CDR3 size: 16 residues. Germline CDR1 is SGHRS and CDR2 is YFSETQ. The CDR3 region has the DNA TGCGCCAGCAGCCATCGGACAGGGGATTCCACCGGGGAGCTGTTTTTT. Translation gives CASSHRTGDSTGELFF.

The chain employs TRBV29-1 and TRBJ2-7, with TRBD2 matching over 9 bases. Germline V gene sequence: CDR1 SQVTM, CDR2 ANQGSEA. The CDR3 runs 11 residues. The ends lost 4 bases at V and 6 bases at J; junction bases unmatched: 1. The CDR3 loop reads CSVGAGGEQYF. In DNA, the CDR3 is TGCAGCGTTGGAGCGGGGGGCGAGCAGTACTTC.

This clone was counted once. The chain is built from TRBV25-1 and TRBJ2-1, with D maybe TRBD2 (5 bases). There are 14 residues in the CDR3. Per the germline V gene, CDR1 is MGHDK and CDR2 is SYGVNS. Trimming removed 4 bases at V and 3 bases at J, with 10 bases between. The CDR3 sequence is CASSGGSIYNEQFF. As DNA, the CDR3 is TGTGCCAGCAGTGGTGGGAGTATCTACAATGAGCAGTTCTTC.

CDR3 in amino acids: CASSQVGRQGLGYTF. The DNA for the CDR3 is TGCGCCAGCAGCCAAGTGGGTAGACAGGGTCTTGGCTACACCTTC. The chain carries TRBV4-3 and TRBJ1-2, with 7 bases aligning to TRBD1. CDR1 is LGHNA, CDR2 YSLEER, per germline. J gave up 7 bases and V 1 base, and 9 bases lay outside the gene matches. This CDR3 spans 15 amino acids.

This clone was counted between two and nine times. CDR3 in amino acids: CASSLYLAGVPGGTGELFF. The CDR3 coding sequence is TGCGCCAGCAGCTTGTACCTAGCGGGGGTCCCCGGGGGGACCGGGGAGCTGTTTTTT. The rearrangement uses TRBV5-1 and TRBJ2-2, with 10 nucleotides matching TRBD2. From germline, CDR1 is SGHRS and CDR2 YFSETQ. V was pared by 1 base and J by 5 bases, with 14 bases of the junction left unmatched. The CDR3 has 19 residues.

The sample holds one count of this clone. The rearrangement uses TRBV2 and TRBJ2-7; a weak D match, TRBD2 (5 bases). Germline CDR1 reads SNHLY; CDR2 reads FYNNEI. The CDR3 length is 15 residues. V was trimmed by 6 bases and J by 3 bases, leaving 18 bases between them. CDR3 DNA sequence: TGTGCCAGCAGAAGTGTCCGGGGAGAGGGCTACGAGCAGTACTTC. This translates into CASRSVRGEGYEQYF. Complete variable domain (other parts from reference TRBV2 and TRBJ2-7): EPEVTQTPSHQVTQMGQEVILRCVPISNHLYFYWYRQILGQKVEFLVSFYNNEISEKSEIFDDQFSVERPDGSNFTLKIRSTKLEDSAMYFCASRSVRGEGYEQYFGPGTRLTVT.

V usage is TRBV5-1 and J usage is TRBJ2-6; D uncertain. V lost 3 bases to trimming and J lost 0 bases, with 7 bases between them. Germline lookup yields CDR1 SGHRS and CDR2 YFSETQ. The CDR3 has 15 residues. For the CDR3, the DNA is TGCGCCAGCAGCTCCCAATTCTCTGGGGCCAACGTCCTGACTTTC. This gives the protein CASSSQFSGANVLTF.

The V and J genes are TRBV4-1 and TRBJ1-1; perhaps TRBD1 as D (6 bases). CDR3 size: 15 residues. The V gene's germline CDR1 is MGHRA and CDR2 YSYEKL. V dropped 4 bases and J dropped 7 bases, with 19 bases sitting between them. The CDR3 nucleotides read TGCGCCAGCAGCCGCCCCTCCGTTAGGACAGTTGAAGCTTTCTTT. Encoded protein: CASSRPSVRTVEAFF.

J is TRBJ2-1 and V is TRBV5-1; 11 nucleotides match TRBD2. The CDR3 extends over 15 amino acids. Trimming at V came to 3 bases and at J to 9 bases, leaving 8 bases not matched to a gene. Germline V gene sequence: CDR1 SGHRS, CDR2 YFSETQ. CDR3 DNA: TGCGCCAGCAGCTCGATAGCGGGAGGGCCGGGTGAGCAGTTCTTC. Protein product: CASSSIAGGPGEQFF.